These 22 T cell receptor beta chains share one sample of origin, sequenced in a study of T cells in Graves' hyperthyroidism and ophthalmopathy. What was amplified from RNA transcripts were TCR beta CDR3 regions. A first-round RT-PCR of the TCR CDR3 used the HTBI primer set. TCRdb analysed the multiplex PCR reads with MiXCR anew, one entry per CDR3 protein. Of fewer than 600,000 distinct CDR3 sequences listed, approximately 15% are singletons. Sequences were obtained from blood. All receptors derive from a woman in her thirties or forties with Graves' hyperthyroidism.

V usage is TRBV20-1 and J usage is TRBJ2-3; possibly TRBD1 or TRBD2 for D (6 bases each). This CDR3 has 15 amino acids. V was pared by 6 bases and J by 4 bases, with 20 bases between. Germline CDR1 reads DFQATT; CDR2 reads SNEGSKA (reference sequence). The CDR3 loop reads CSAEDVSGGADTQYF. CDR3 nucleotides: TGCAGTGCGGAAGACGTGTCCGGGGGCGCAGATACGCAGTATTTT.

This clonotype was recorded many times. V gene TRBV3-1 combines with J gene TRBJ1-2; maybe TRBD1 (6 bases). V was pared by 1 base and J by 3 bases, with 9 bases between. The CDR3 extends over 14 amino acids. From germline, CDR1 is LGHDT and CDR2 YNNKEL (reference sequence). The CDR3 loop reads CASSQGNRDYGYTF. The CDR3 DNA sequence: TGTGCCAGCAGCCAAGGGAACAGGGACTATGGCTACACCTTC.

This clonotype appeared many times. The chain is built from TRBV10-1 and TRBJ2-3; D is undetermined. Germline assignment: CDR1 WNHNN and CDR2 SYGVQD (reference sequence). V lost 2 bases, J lost 7 bases, and 13 bases lay in between. The CDR3 consists of 14 residues. In nucleotides, the CDR3 is TGCGCCAGCAGTGAGGCGTTCCTCCGTTATACGCAGTATTTT. Translating gives CASSEAFLRYTQYF.

This clonotype occurred a few times. This sequence joins TRBV6-1 and TRBJ2-2; 7 nucleotides agree with TRBD2. Germline V CDR1 and CDR2: MNHNS, SASEGT. The length of the CDR3 is 16 residues. J lost 0 bases, V lost 4 bases, and 5 bases had no gene match. The CDR3 DNA reads as TGTGCCAGCAGTGTCCCCGGGGGGACGAACACCGGGGAGCTGTTTTTT. Encoded protein: CASSVPGGTNTGELFF.

The V gene is TRBV20-1, the J gene TRBJ2-1; the D is unclear. Germline V lookup: CDR1 DFQATT, CDR2 SNEGSKA (reference sequence). The CDR3 contains 9 residues. V gave up 7 bases and J gave up 5 bases, with 3 bases separating them. CDR3 nucleotides: TGCAGTGGTGACAATGAGCAGTTCTTC. This codes for CSGDNEQFF.

This clonotype was seen many times. The V and J genes are TRBV2 and TRBJ1-5, with D maybe TRBD1 (5 bases). The CDR3 length is 16 residues. Germline lookup yields CDR1 SNHLY and CDR2 FYNNEI. Trimming pared 6 bases from V and 1 base from J, leaving 16 bases between. The CDR3 nucleotides read TGTGCCAGCAGCTGGGGGAAGGGGTACAGCAATCAGCCCCAGCATTTT. Encoded protein: CASSWGKGYSNQPQHF.

To note about this clonotype: A read error may explain this, as a much larger clone is one base away. The J gene is TRBJ2-1, the V gene TRBV27; 8 bases line up with TRBD1. Germline V lookup: CDR1 MNHEY, CDR2 SMNVEV (reference sequence). The V segment lost 8 bases and the J segment 2 bases; nucleotides outside the gene matches: 8. CDR3 length: 15 amino acids. CDR3 loop: CASGNGQGPYNEQFF. CDR3 nucleotides: TGTGCCAGCGGCAACGGACAGGGTCCCTACAATGAGCAGTTCTTC.

This clonotype was seen ten or more times. The chain couples TRBV12-3 or TRBV12-4 to TRBJ2-2, with 11 bases identical to TRBD2. V shed 3 bases and J 1 base; nucleotides not matched to a gene: 1. This CDR3 is 16 amino acids long. CDR3 loop: CASSFTSGGNTGELFF. Here the CDR3 DNA reads TGTGCCAGCAGTTTCACTAGCGGGGGGAACACCGGGGAGCTGTTTTTT.

This clonotype was observed a few times. The gene calls are TRBV19 and TRBJ1-2; D gene unclear. Trimming took off 3 bases at V and 2 bases at J, with 7 bases between the two ends. The CDR3 has 13 residues. Germline CDR1 LNHDA, CDR2 SQIVND (reference sequence). This CDR3 is CASSMSRNYGYTF. The CDR3 DNA follows: TGTGCCAGTAGTATGAGCCGGAACTATGGCTACACCTTC.

This sequence joins TRBV7-2 and TRBJ2-3; D remains ambiguous. V was trimmed by 2 bases and J by 6 bases, leaving 9 bases between them. Germline CDR1 is SGHTA and CDR2 is FQGNSA. CDR3 length: 13 amino acids. The CDR3 loop reads CASSLMVWDTQYF. The CDR3, as DNA: TGTGCCAGCAGCTTAATGGTTTGGGATACGCAGTATTTT.

This clonotype was picked up many times. V gene TRBV5-1 combines with J gene TRBJ2-7; TRBD1 might be the D (5 bases). V dropped 2 bases and J dropped 5 bases, with 14 bases sitting between them. The CDR3 loop spans 14 amino acids. Germline V CDR1 and CDR2: SGHRS, YFSETQ. CDR3 DNA sequence: TGCGCCAGCAGCTTCAGGCAGGGTTACCACGAGCAGTACTTC. Its translation is CASSFRQGYHEQYF. The variable domain in full, with the rest retrieved from reference TRBV5-1 and TRBJ2-7, is KAGVTQTPRYLIKTRGQQVTLSCSPISGHRSVSWYQQTPGQGLQFLFEYFSETQRNKGNFPGRFSGRQFSNSRSEMNVSTLELGDSALYLCASSFRQGYHEQYFGPGTRLTVT.

The sample holds a few counts of this clonotype. The chain combines TRBV18 with TRBJ2-5; possibly TRBD1 for D (6 bases). This CDR3 comprises 13 residues. Germline CDR1 KGHSH, CDR2 LQKENI. With 5 bases removed from V and 6 bases from J, the gap between germline ends came to 13 bases. The CDR3 is CASSSRGSKTQYF. CDR3 coding DNA: TGTGCCAGCTCATCCAGGGGTTCAAAGACCCAGTACTTC. The full variable domain, in which reference TRBV18 and TRBJ2-5 provide the parts outside the CDR3, is NAGVMQNPRHLVRRRGQEARLRCSPMKGHSHVYWYRQLPEEGLKFMVYLQKENIIDESGMPKERFSAEFPKEGPSILRIQQVVRGDSAAYFCASSSRGSKTQYFGPGTRLLVL.

This clonotype showed up just a few times. The chain couples TRBV20-1 to TRBJ2-1; 8 bases align to TRBD2. In germline, CDR1 is DFQATT, CDR2 SNEGSKA (reference sequence). The CDR3 covers 12 residues. V dropped 3 bases and J dropped 9; count of bases not matched to a gene: 4. CDR3 in amino acids: CSARALAGEQFF. The CDR3 region has the DNA TGCAGTGCTAGGGCCCTAGCGGGTGAGCAGTTCTTC.

This chain's CDR3 is CASSPGEVLGEGPKGEQFF. The CDR3 coding sequence is TGTGCCAGCAGCCCAGGAGAGGTGTTGGGGGAAGGGCCTAAAGGGGAGCAGTTCTTC. This chain uses TRBV9 with TRBJ2-1; D assignment may be TRBD1 or TRBD2 (5 bases each). V was clipped by 4 bases and J by 10 bases, with 33 bases between them. The germline V gene has CDR1 SGDLS and CDR2 YYNGEE. The CDR3 totals 19 residues. The entire variable domain, with the rest obtained from reference TRBV9 and TRBJ2-1, is as follows: DSGVTQTPKHLITATGQRVTLRCSPRSGDLSVYWYQQSLDQGLQFLIQYYNGEERAKGNILERFSAQQFPDLHSELNLSSLELGDSALYFCASSPGEVLGEGPKGEQFFGPGTRLTVL.

This clonotype was picked up many times. This chain connects TRBV11-2 to TRBJ1-3; D may be TRBD1 (6 bases). The CDR3 has 17 amino acids. The germline CDR1 and CDR2 sequences are SGHAT and FQNNGV. V lost 5 bases and J lost 4, with 21 bases in between. The CDR3 protein is CASSGGAGAAGGNTIYF. The CDR3 DNA reads TGTGCCAGCAGCGGGGGGGCAGGGGCCGCAGGAGGAAACACCATATATTTT.

The table lists this clonotype with many counts. The CDR3 is CASSYIRNDGYTF. In DNA, the CDR3 is TGTGCCAGCAGTTACATACGTAACGACGGCTACACCTTC. The chain combines TRBV6-5 with TRBJ1-2, with D hard to call. The CDR3 spans 13 residues. Germline V CDR1 and CDR2: MNHEY, SVGAGI. Trimming shortened V by 2 bases and J by 8 bases, and 12 bases separated the two germline ends.

This clonotype has a handful of counts. The chain carries TRBV5-5 and TRBJ2-1, with 12 bases identical to TRBD1. Unmatched junction bases numbered 13, after V lost 4 bases and J lost 8 bases. The CDR3 loop spans 17 amino acids. Germline CDR1 and CDR2: SGHKS and YYEKEE (reference sequence). This CDR3 is CASSGTGGESNSDEQFF. The CDR3 DNA reads TGTGCCAGCAGCGGGACAGGGGGCGAGTCCAATAGCGATGAGCAGTTCTTC.

In this sample, this clonotype turned up many times. The genes are TRBV20-1 and TRBJ2-1; 10 bases fit TRBD2. The CDR3 is 15 residues long. After removal of 1 base from V and 7 bases from J, the junction contained 7 bases not matched to a gene. CDR1 and CDR2 from the germline V gene are DFQATT and SNEGSKA (reference sequence). The CDR3 here is CSARGTSGNRNEQFF. The CDR3, as DNA: TGCAGTGCTAGAGGGACTAGCGGAAATAGGAATGAGCAGTTCTTC.

This chain joins TRBV9 and TRBJ2-3, with 12 bases that match TRBD2. CDR1 is SGDLS, CDR2 YYNGEE, per germline. V shed 0 bases, J shed 3 bases, and the junction held 8 bases outside the gene matches. CDR3 size: 18 residues. Here the CDR3 DNA reads TGTGCCAGCAGCGTAGGACTAGCGGGAGCAGGTTCGACAGATACGCAGTATTTT. Translating gives CASSVGLAGAGSTDTQYF.

This clonotype was detected ten times or more. The chain carries TRBV10-1 and TRBJ2-7, with 13 bases matching TRBD2. Germline loops: CDR1 WNHNN, CDR2 SYGVQD (reference sequence). This CDR3 is built from 13 residues. V gave up 6 bases and J gave up 5 bases; unmatched junction bases: 1. For the CDR3, the DNA is TGCGCCAGCAGGGGGACTAGCGGGGACGAGCAGTACTTC. Translating gives CASRGTSGDEQYF.

Many counts were recorded for this clonotype. The chain has TRBV12-3 or TRBV12-4 and TRBJ1-1, with TRBD1 identical over 7 bases. V lost 1 base and J lost 6; bases outside the gene matches: 11. This CDR3 comprises 16 residues. CDR3 sequence: CASSLESKGAHAEAFF. CDR3 in DNA: TGTGCCAGCAGTTTAGAATCAAAGGGGGCTCACGCTGAAGCTTTCTTT.

In this sample, this clonotype turned up many times. The rearrangement links TRBV2 to TRBJ2-1, with 11 nucleotides matching TRBD2. Germline V gives CDR1 SNHLY, CDR2 FYNNEI. V was clipped by 6 bases and J by 5 bases; unmatched bases: 0. This CDR3 spans 13 amino acids. The CDR3 loop is CASRLAGDNEQFF. DNA for the CDR3: TGTGCCAGCAGACTAGCGGGAGACAATGAGCAGTTCTTC.